These 19 T cell receptor beta chains were all obtained from the same sample, sequenced in a study of immune cell composition in non-small cell lung cancer. TCRdb's table, derived via immunoSEQ multiplex PCR, lists solely in-frame clones and lacks some. Found here are about 14,000 clones, roughly 80% of them singletons; the top ten hold roughly 10%. Material for sequencing was lung tumor tissue. The receptors stem from a human donor with non-small cell lung cancer.

Here the CDR3 reads CASSYGGTPNYEQYF. CDR3 bases: TGTGCCAGCAGTTACGGAGGGACACCAAACTACGAGCAGTACTTC. The rearrangement links TRBV6-5 to TRBJ2-7, with D possibly being TRBD1 or TRBD2 (6 bases each). Germline lookup yields CDR1 MNHEY and CDR2 SVGAGI. Trimming pared 2 bases from V and 3 bases from J, leaving 14 bases between. This CDR3 contains 15 residues.

V and J are TRBV7-9 and TRBJ2-1; D is unresolved. The CDR3 contains 11 residues. Trimming removed 3 bases from V and 8 bases from J, with 5 bases in between. CDR1 is SEHNR and CDR2 is FQNEAQ in the germline V gene (reference sequence). Here the CDR3 reads CASSFSDEQFF. CDR3 bases: TGTGCCAGCAGCTTTTCGGATGAGCAGTTCTTC. The full variable domain, in which reference TRBV7-9 and TRBJ2-1 provide the parts outside the CDR3, is DTGVSQNPRHKITKRGQNVTFRCDPISEHNRLYWYRQTLGQGPEFLTYFQNEAQLEKSRLLSDRFSAERPKGSFSTLEIQRTEQGDSAMYLCASSFSDEQFFGPGTRLTVL.

The gene calls are TRBV7-2 and TRBJ2-1, with 12 positions matching TRBD2. This CDR3 region has 16 residues. CDR1 is SGHTA and CDR2 is FQGNSA in the germline V gene. Trimming cost V 0 bases and J 6 bases; bases outside gene matches: 3. CDR3 sequence reads: CASSLAWTSGANEQFF. CDR3 nucleotides: TGTGCCAGCAGCTTAGCGTGGACTAGCGGGGCCAATGAGCAGTTCTTC. Full variable domain (remainder filled in from reference TRBV7-2 and TRBJ2-1): GAGVSQSPSNKVTEKGKDVELRCDPISGHTALYWYRQSLGQGLEFLIYFQGNSAPDKSGLPSDRFSAERTGGSVSTLTIQRTQQEDSAVYLCASSLAWTSGANEQFFGPGTRLTVL.

The chain carries TRBV30 and TRBJ2-3; maybe TRBD1 (5 bases). The germline V and J ends were trimmed by 1 base and 0 bases, with 20 bases remaining between them. There are 18 residues in the CDR3. The germline V gene has CDR1 GTSNPN and CDR2 SVGIG (reference sequence). The CDR3 coding sequence is TGTGCCTGGAGTGCCCCTCAAGGCAGACAGAGAAGCACAGATACGCAGTATTTT. Translating it yields CAWSAPQGRQRSTDTQYF.

This clone was counted a single time. The chain uses TRBV30 and TRBJ2-2; D is perhaps TRBD1 or TRBD2 (7 bases each). Trimming cost V 4 bases and J 13 bases, with 19 bases left between them. Germline V lookup: CDR1 GTSNPN, CDR2 SVGIG (reference sequence). The CDR3 loop spans 13 amino acids. In DNA, the CDR3 is TGTGCCTGGACCCGGGGAGGGGGCGGAGGGCTGTTTTTT. This gives the protein CAWTRGGGGGLFF.

The chain has TRBV18 and TRBJ2-5; TRBD2 matches at 12 bases. V shed 3 bases and J 4 bases; nucleotides not matched to a gene: 6. Germline V CDR1 and CDR2: KGHSH, LQKENI. The CDR3 runs to 16 residues. Here the CDR3 DNA reads TGTGCCAGCTCACCTTTGACTAGCGGGAGACTAGAGACCCAGTACTTC. Its protein product is CASSPLTSGRLETQYF.

The sample holds one count of this clone. The V and J genes are TRBV11-2 and TRBJ2-1, with 10 bases aligning to TRBD2. The CDR3 extends over 15 amino acids. CDR1 is SGHAT and CDR2 is FQNNGV in the germline V gene. J lost 7 bases, V lost 0 bases, and 3 bases had no gene match. CDR3 sequence: CASSLDLAGENEQFF. In DNA, the CDR3 is TGTGCCAGCAGCTTAGATCTAGCGGGAGAAAATGAGCAGTTCTTC.

The rearrangement uses TRBV11-2 and TRBJ2-6; D remains ambiguous. Looked up from germline, CDR1 is SGHAT and CDR2 is FQNNGV. V was trimmed by 0 bases and J by 0 bases, leaving 3 bases between them. The CDR3 loop spans 15 amino acids. The CDR3 DNA is TGTGCCAGCAGCTTAGACAGCTCTGGGGCCAACGTCCTGACTTTC. It specifies CASSLDSSGANVLTF.

The gene calls are TRBV5-4 and TRBJ2-1; 7 nucleotides agree with TRBD2. Germline V CDR1 and CDR2: SGHNT, YYREEE (reference sequence). The CDR3 is 16 residues long. Germline trimming cut 1 base from V and 7 bases from J; bases unmatched to any gene: 11. CDR3 bases: TGTGCCAGCAGCTTGAGAGCGGGATCGCCTAGGAATGAGCAGTTCTTC. Translation gives CASSLRAGSPRNEQFF.

By proportion, this clone is medium-sized. The rearrangement uses TRBV2 and TRBJ2-3; the D is unclear. This CDR3 contains 11 residues. Trimming shortened V by 3 bases and J by 6 bases, and 4 bases separated the two germline ends. Germline assignment: CDR1 SNHLY and CDR2 FYNNEI. CDR3 coding DNA: TGTGCCAGCAGTGACTTCGATACGCAGTATTTT. Protein sequence: CASSDFDTQYF.

The chain is built from TRBV10-3 and TRBJ1-2, with D perhaps matching TRBD1 (5 bases). V was clipped by 4 bases and J by 7 bases, with 13 bases between them. Germline-derived CDR1 and CDR2 are ENHRY and SYGVKD. The CDR3 is made up of 13 amino acids. Here the CDR3 reads CAISGLGAGGYTF. CDR3 DNA: TGTGCCATCAGTGGCCTCGGGGCAGGTGGCTACACCTTC.

The CDR3 region is CASAGNTEAFF. The CDR3 nucleotides read TGTGCCAGTGCAGGGAACACTGAAGCTTTCTTT. The chain employs TRBV19 and TRBJ1-1, with D unresolved. Germline CDR1 and CDR2: LNHDA and SQIVND (reference sequence). The CDR3 sequence is 11 residues long. The ends were cut back, 8 bases at V and 1 base at J, with 5 bases in the middle.

This clone was counted once. This rearrangement joins TRBV19 to TRBJ1-1; a weak D match, TRBD1 (5 bases). Germline V gene sequence: CDR1 LNHDA, CDR2 SQIVND (reference sequence). The CDR3 is 13 residues long. The V gene lost 5 bases and the J gene lost 4 bases, with 11 bases spanning the gap. This CDR3 reads CASSEGRGTEAFF. CDR3 coding DNA: TGTGCCAGTAGTGAAGGGAGGGGCACTGAAGCTTTCTTT.

This chain links TRBV7-8 with TRBJ2-7, with a tentative D call TRBD2 (6 bases). V lost 5 bases, J lost 6 bases, and 20 bases lay in between. Germline-derived CDR1 and CDR2 are SGHVS and FQNEAQ. The CDR3 spans 15 residues. The CDR3 DNA is TGTGCCAGCAGCCCTCCCCCCTGGGACTCGGGCGAGCAGTACTTC. This translates into CASSPPPWDSGEQYF.

V gene TRBV7-9 combines with J gene TRBJ2-3, with D tentatively TRBD1 (5 bases). CDR1 and CDR2 (germline): SEHNR, FQNEAQ (reference sequence). The V and J ends lost 1 base and 3 bases respectively, with 11 bases between them. The CDR3 extends over 15 amino acids. The CDR3 sequence: CASSLGAGITDTQYF. In DNA, the CDR3 is TGTGCCAGCAGCTTAGGAGCAGGGATAACAGATACGCAGTATTTT. The full variable domain, with the rest looked up from reference TRBV7-9 and TRBJ2-3, is DTGVSQNPRHKITKRGQNVTFRCDPISEHNRLYWYRQTLGQGPEFLTYFQNEAQLEKSRLLSDRFSAERPKGSFSTLEIQRTEQGDSAMYLCASSLGAGITDTQYFGPGTRLTVL.

The chain combines TRBV7-8 with TRBJ2-1, with 9 nucleotides matching TRBD2. Germline assignment: CDR1 SGHVS and CDR2 FQNEAQ. V was pared by 5 bases and J by 7 bases, with 12 bases of the junction left unmatched. The CDR3 length is 16 residues. The CDR3 protein is CASSARGSGRKNEQFF. Here the CDR3 DNA reads TGTGCCAGCAGCGCCCGAGGTAGCGGGAGAAAAAATGAGCAGTTCTTC.

This chain uses TRBV7-3 with TRBJ1-1; no reliable D call. The germline CDR1 and CDR2 sequences are SGHTA and FQGTGA. The germline V and J ends were trimmed by 3 bases and 1 base, with 6 bases remaining between them. The CDR3 has 13 residues. The DNA of the CDR3 is TGTGCCAGCAGCTTCGACGGGAACACTGAAGCTTTCTTT. It codes for CASSFDGNTEAFF.

The sample holds a few counts of this clone. This rearrangement joins TRBV27 to TRBJ1-2; 7 bases line up with TRBD1. Trimming cost V 0 bases and J 5 bases; bases outside gene matches: 9. This CDR3 is built from 16 residues. The germline V gene has CDR1 MNHEY and CDR2 SMNVEV (reference sequence). Here the CDR3 reads CASSLSPRQGRYGYTF. The CDR3 DNA follows: TGTGCCAGCAGTTTATCTCCCCGACAGGGCAGGTATGGCTACACCTTC.

This chain uses TRBV9 with TRBJ2-2, with D unclear. V dropped 0 bases and J dropped 0 bases, with 12 bases sitting between them. Germline assignment: CDR1 SGDLS and CDR2 YYNGEE. This CDR3 comprises 17 residues. The CDR3 sequence: CASSVDVVAANTGELFF. CDR3 nucleotides: TGTGCCAGCAGCGTAGATGTAGTGGCTGCGAACACCGGGGAGCTGTTTTTT.